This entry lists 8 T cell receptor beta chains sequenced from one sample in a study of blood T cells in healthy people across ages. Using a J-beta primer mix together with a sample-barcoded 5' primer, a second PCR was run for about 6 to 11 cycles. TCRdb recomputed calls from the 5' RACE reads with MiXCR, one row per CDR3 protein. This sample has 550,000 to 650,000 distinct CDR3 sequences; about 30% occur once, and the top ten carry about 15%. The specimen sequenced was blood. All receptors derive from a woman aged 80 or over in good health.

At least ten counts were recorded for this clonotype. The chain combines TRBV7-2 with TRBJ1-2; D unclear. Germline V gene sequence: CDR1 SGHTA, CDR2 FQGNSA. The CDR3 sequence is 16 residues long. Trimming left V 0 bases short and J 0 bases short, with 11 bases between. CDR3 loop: CASSLALRATNYGYTF. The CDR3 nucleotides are TGTGCCAGCAGCTTAGCGCTTAGGGCCACTAACTATGGCTACACCTTC.

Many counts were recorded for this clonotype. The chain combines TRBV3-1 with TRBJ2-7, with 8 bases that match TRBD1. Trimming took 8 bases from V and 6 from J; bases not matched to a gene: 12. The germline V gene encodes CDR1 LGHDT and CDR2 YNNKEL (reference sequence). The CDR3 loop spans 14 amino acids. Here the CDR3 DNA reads TGTGCCAGCTCAAGAGTCAGGGGGCCGGGCGAGCAGTACTTC. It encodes CASSRVRGPGEQYF.

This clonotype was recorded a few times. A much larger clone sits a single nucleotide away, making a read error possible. The CDR3 DNA is TGTGCCAGCAGTTACTTTAAGAACACTGAAGCTTTCTTT. Translation: CASSYFKNTEAFF. V is TRBV6-5 and J is TRBJ1-1; D ambiguous. Trimming took 1 base from V and 1 from J, leaving 4 bases between them. The CDR3 has 13 residues. Germline V lookup: CDR1 MNHEY, CDR2 SVGAGI.

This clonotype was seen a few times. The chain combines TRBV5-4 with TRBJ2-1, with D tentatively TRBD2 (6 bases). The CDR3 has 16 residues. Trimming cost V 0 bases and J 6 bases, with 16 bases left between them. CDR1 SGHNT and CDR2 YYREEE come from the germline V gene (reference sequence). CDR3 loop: CASSLESVVGGNEQFF. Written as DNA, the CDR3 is TGTGCCAGCAGCTTGGAGTCGGTCGTGGGGGGCAATGAGCAGTTCTTC. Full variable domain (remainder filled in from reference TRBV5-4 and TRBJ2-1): ETGVTQSPTHLIKTRGQQVTLRCSSQSGHNTVSWYQQALGQGPQFIFQYYREEENGRGNFPPRFSGLQFPNYSSELNVNALELDDSALYLCASSLESVVGGNEQFFGPGTRLTVL.

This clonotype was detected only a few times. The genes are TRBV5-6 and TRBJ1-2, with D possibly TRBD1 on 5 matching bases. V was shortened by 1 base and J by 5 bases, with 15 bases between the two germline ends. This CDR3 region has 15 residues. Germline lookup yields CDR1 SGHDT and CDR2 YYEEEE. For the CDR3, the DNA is TGTGCCAGCAGCTTGCGACAGCCATCGGGTTATGGCTACACCTTC. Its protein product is CASSLRQPSGYGYTF.

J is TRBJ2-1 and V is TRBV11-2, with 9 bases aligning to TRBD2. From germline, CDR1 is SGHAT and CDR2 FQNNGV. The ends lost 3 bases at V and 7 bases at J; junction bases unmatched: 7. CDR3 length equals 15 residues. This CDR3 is CASSLKRGVLNEQFF. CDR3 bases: TGTGCCAGCAGCTTGAAGCGGGGGGTCCTGAATGAGCAGTTCTTC.

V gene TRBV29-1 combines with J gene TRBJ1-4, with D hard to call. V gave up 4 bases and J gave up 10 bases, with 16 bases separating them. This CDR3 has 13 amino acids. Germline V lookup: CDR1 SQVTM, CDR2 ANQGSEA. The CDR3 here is CSVVYSGGGKLFF. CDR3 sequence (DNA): TGCAGCGTTGTTTACTCGGGAGGCGGAAAACTGTTTTTT.

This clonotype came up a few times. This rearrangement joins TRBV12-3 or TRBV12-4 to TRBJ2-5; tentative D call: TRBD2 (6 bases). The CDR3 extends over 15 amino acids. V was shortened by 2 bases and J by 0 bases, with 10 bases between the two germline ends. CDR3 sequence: CASSLPSGYQETQYF. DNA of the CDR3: TGTGCCAGCAGTTTACCCAGCGGGTACCAAGAGACCCAGTACTTC.